This TCR beta chain was found in a study of blood T cells in healthy people across ages. This clonotype was counted a few times. The CDR3 length is 13 residues. Germline trimming cut 9 bases from V and 5 bases from J; bases unmatched to any gene: 4. Per germline, CDR1 SGHRS and CDR2 YFSETQ. Sample-barcoded 5' priming and a J-beta primer mix drove a second PCR of about 6 to 11 cycles. Sequencing recovered at least 2.5 million CDR3-containing paired-end reads from each sample. TCRdb processed the 5' RACE reads anew with MiXCR; each CDR3 protein has one entry. Of under 1,100,000 distinct CDR3 sequences in the sample, about 23% were seen once. These data also formed part of another study, on T cells of mothers and their children. As reported in that work: Mother-child pairs who were related displayed a slightly higher overlap than unrelated pairs, a difference that was non-significant.

Sequenced input: blood. This clonotype was sampled from a girl aged 2-10 years in good health. This rearrangement joins TRBV5-1 to TRBJ2-2; the match to TRBD2 covers 10 bases. This chain's CDR3 is CATSGRETGELFF. The CDR3 bases are TGCGCCACTAGCGGGAGAGAGACCGGGGAGCTGTTTTTT. The variable domain in full, completed from reference TRBV5-1 and TRBJ2-2, reads KAGVTQTPRYLIKTRGQQVTLSCSPISGHRSVSWYQQTPGQGLQFLFEYFSETQRNKGNFPGRFSGRQFSNSRSEMNVSTLELGDSALYLCATSGRETGELFFGEGSRLTVL.